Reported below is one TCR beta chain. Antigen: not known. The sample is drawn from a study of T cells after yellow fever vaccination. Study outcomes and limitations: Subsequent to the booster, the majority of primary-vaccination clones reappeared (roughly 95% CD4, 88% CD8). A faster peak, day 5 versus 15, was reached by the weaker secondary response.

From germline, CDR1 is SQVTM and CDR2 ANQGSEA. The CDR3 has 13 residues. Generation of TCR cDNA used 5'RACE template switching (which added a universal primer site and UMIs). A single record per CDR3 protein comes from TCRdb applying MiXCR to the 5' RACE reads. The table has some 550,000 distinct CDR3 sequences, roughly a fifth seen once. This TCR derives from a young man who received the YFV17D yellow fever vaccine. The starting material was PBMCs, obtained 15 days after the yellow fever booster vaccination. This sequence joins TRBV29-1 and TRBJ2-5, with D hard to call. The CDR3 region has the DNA TGCTCCTGGGCAGGAACGTGGCAAGAGACCCAGTACTTC. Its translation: CSWAGTWQETQYF.